Each of the 11 T cell receptor beta chains below was sequenced from the same sample in a study of Ad26.COV2.S vaccination and SARS-CoV-2 variants. Treatment reported: about 20 received Ad26.COV2.S at low or high dose, single or two shots; 5 received placebo; per-sample allocation not given. Sample collection was performed on day 63 after the first vaccine or placebo injection. TCRdb's table, derived via immunoSEQ multiplex PCR, lists solely in-frame clones and lacks some. This sample has over 400,000 clones, with around 90% found just once. The sequences come from peripheral blood, collected in a trial of Ad26.COV2.S vaccine versus placebo. These receptors came from a person aged 18-65 years who received the Ad26.COV2.S COVID-19 vaccine or a placebo.

V usage is TRBV4-1 and J usage is TRBJ2-2, with TRBD2 matching over 7 bases. The germline V gene has CDR1 MGHRA and CDR2 YSYEKL. V shed 3 bases and J 5 bases; nucleotides not matched to a gene: 3. CDR3 length: 14 residues. The CDR3 reads CASSQEGGTGELFF. The CDR3 bases are TGCGCCAGCAGCCAGGAGGGAGGGACCGGGGAGCTGTTTTTT.

The chain employs TRBV6-2 or TRBV6-3 and TRBJ2-7; 11 bases fit TRBD1. The germline V gene has CDR1 MNHEY and CDR2 SVGEGT. Germline trimming cut 5 bases from V and 4 bases from J; bases unmatched to any gene: 16. The CDR3 loop spans 18 amino acids. The CDR3 spells CASSDHTLRDRGLYEQYF. DNA for the CDR3: TGTGCCAGCAGTGACCACACCCTCCGGGACAGGGGGTTGTACGAGCAGTACTTC.

CDR3 DNA sequence: TGTGCCAGCAGCTCCACTAGCGGGGCCCACGGCACCTACAATGAGCAGTTCTTC. This sequence encodes CASSSTSGAHGTYNEQFF. The rearrangement joins TRBV11-3 to TRBJ2-1, with 10 bases identical to TRBD2. The V gene end was trimmed by 4 bases and the J gene end by 2 bases; junction bases not matched to a gene: 11. CDR1 SGHNT and CDR2 YENEEA come from the germline V gene. The CDR3 has 18 amino acids. The whole variable domain, remainder taken from reference TRBV11-3 and TRBJ2-1, is EAGVVQSPRYKIIEKKQPVAFWCNPISGHNTLYWYLQNLGQGPELLIRYENEEAVDDSQLPKDRFSAERLKGVDSTLKIQPAELGDSAVYLCASSSTSGAHGTYNEQFFGPGTRLTVL.

CDR3 sequence reads: CASSLYLAGNNEQFF. The CDR3 DNA is TGCGCCAGCAGCTTGTATCTAGCGGGGAACAATGAGCAGTTCTTC. The chain has TRBV5-1 and TRBJ2-1; the match to TRBD2 covers 9 bases. J was trimmed by 5 bases and V by 1 base; bases with no gene match: 4. CDR1 is SGHRS and CDR2 is YFSETQ in the germline V gene. This CDR3 is 15 amino acids long.

Only one count was recorded for this clone. V gene TRBV5-1 combines with J gene TRBJ1-1; D is ambiguous. Germline CDR1 SGHRS, CDR2 YFSETQ. The length of the CDR3 is 13 residues. Trimming shortened V by 4 bases and J by 4 bases, and 11 bases separated the two germline ends. The CDR3 region has the DNA TGCGCCAGCAGCGTGGGTGTGGGCACTGAAGCTTTCTTT. Translating it yields CASSVGVGTEAFF. The full variable domain, its missing parts supplied by reference TRBV5-1 and TRBJ1-1, is KAGVTQTPRYLIKTRGQQVTLSCSPISGHRSVSWYQQTPGQGLQFLFEYFSETQRNKGNFPGRFSGRQFSNSRSEMNVSTLELGDSALYLCASSVGVGTEAFFGQGTRLTVV.

Of note for this clone: Other DNA sequences in this sample translate to the same CDR3. The chain has TRBV5-6 and TRBJ1-2, with 9 bases identical to TRBD1. The CDR3 covers 15 residues. V was clipped by 2 bases and J by 2 bases; unmatched bases: 4. Per germline, CDR1 SGHDT and CDR2 YYEEEE. The CDR3 nucleotides are TGTGCCAGCAGCTTAGGGGACAGGGACAACTATGGCTACACCTTC. Amino acid sequence: CASSLGDRDNYGYTF. The entire variable domain, with the rest obtained from reference TRBV5-6 and TRBJ1-2, is as follows: DAGVTQSPTHLIKTRGQQVTLRCSPKSGHDTVSWYQQALGQGPQFIFQYYEEEERQRGNFPDRFSGHQFPNYSSELNVNALLLGDSALYLCASSLGDRDNYGYTFGSGTRLTVV.

V is TRBV28 and J is TRBJ2-1, with a tentative D call TRBD2 (5 bases). This CDR3 region has 16 residues. The V and J ends lost 7 bases and 4 bases respectively, with 20 bases between them. Per germline, CDR1 MDHEN and CDR2 SYDVKM. The CDR3 coding sequence is TGTGCCAGCACCCCGGTGGAGCTAGCCGGGTACAATGAGCAGTTCTTC. It yields the protein CASTPVELAGYNEQFF.

This chain uses TRBV19 with TRBJ1-1; 9 bases are a match to TRBD1. Germline V gives CDR1 LNHDA, CDR2 SQIVND (reference sequence). This CDR3 is built from 17 residues. V shed 3 bases, J shed 5 bases, and the junction held 13 bases outside the gene matches. In DNA form, the CDR3 reads TGTGCCAGTAGTATTTTTGGACAGGGGCTTGTGGAAACTGAAGCTTTCTTT. This sequence encodes CASSIFGQGLVETEAFF.

This chain connects TRBV27 to TRBJ2-3; TRBD1 matches 8 bases. The germline gives CDR1 MNHEY, CDR2 SMNVEV (reference sequence). J lost 4 bases, V lost 5 bases, and 8 bases had no gene match. CDR3 length: 15 amino acids. The CDR3 region has the DNA TGTGCCAGCAGTCAGACAGGGGAGAGGGCAGATACGCAGTATTTT. Protein product: CASSQTGERADTQYF.

The V and J genes are TRBV5-1 and TRBJ2-1, with a weak D call TRBD1 (6 bases). The CDR3 covers 15 residues. V lost 0 bases to trimming and J lost 3 bases, with 10 bases between them. Looked up from germline, CDR1 is SGHRS and CDR2 is YFSETQ. In nucleotides, the CDR3 is TGCGCCAGCAGCTTGGCACAGGGCGGCTACAATGAGCAGTTCTTC. Translation: CASSLAQGGYNEQFF.

This chain joins TRBV14 and TRBJ2-5; D is unresolved. This CDR3 region has 11 residues. V was trimmed by 4 bases and J by 2 bases, leaving 2 bases between them. Germline CDR1 and CDR2: SGHDN and FVKESK. The CDR3 reads CASSPQETQYF. CDR3 bases: TGTGCCAGCAGCCCTCAAGAGACCCAGTACTTC.